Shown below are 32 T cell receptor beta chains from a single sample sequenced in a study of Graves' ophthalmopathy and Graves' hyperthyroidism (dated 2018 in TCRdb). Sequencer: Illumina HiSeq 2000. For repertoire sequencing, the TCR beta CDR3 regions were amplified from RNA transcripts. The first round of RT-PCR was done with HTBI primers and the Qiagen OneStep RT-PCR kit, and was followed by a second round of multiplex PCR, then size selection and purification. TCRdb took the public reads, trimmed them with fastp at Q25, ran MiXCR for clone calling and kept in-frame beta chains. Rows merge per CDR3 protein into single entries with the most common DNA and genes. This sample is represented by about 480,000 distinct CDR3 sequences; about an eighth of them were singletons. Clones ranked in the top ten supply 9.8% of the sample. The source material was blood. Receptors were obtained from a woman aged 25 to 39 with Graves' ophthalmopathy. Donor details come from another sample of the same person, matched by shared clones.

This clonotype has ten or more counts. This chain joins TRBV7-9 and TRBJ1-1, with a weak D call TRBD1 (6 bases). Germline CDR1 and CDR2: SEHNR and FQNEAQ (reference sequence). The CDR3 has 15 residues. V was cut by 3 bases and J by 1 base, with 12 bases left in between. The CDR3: CASSFQQGANTEAFF. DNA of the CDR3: TGTGCCAGCAGCTTTCAACAGGGCGCGAACACTGAAGCTTTCTTT.

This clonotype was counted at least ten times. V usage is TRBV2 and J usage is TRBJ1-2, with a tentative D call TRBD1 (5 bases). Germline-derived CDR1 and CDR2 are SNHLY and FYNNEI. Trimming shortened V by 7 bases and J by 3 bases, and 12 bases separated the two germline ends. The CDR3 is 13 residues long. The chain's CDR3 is CASITGTYYGYTF. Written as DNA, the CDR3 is TGTGCCAGCATCACGGGGACCTACTATGGCTACACCTTC.

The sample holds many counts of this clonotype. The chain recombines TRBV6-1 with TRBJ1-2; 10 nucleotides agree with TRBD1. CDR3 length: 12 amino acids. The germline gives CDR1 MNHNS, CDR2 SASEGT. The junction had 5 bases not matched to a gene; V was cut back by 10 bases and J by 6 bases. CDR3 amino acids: CATSGQGHGYTF. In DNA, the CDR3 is TGTGCCACATCGGGACAGGGGCATGGCTACACCTTC.

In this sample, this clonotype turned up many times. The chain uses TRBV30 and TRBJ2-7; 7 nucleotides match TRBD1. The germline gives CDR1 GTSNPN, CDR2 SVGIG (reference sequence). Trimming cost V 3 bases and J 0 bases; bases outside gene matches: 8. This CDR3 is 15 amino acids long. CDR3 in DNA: TGTGCCTGGAGCGAGGGACAGCGCCTCTCCTACGAGCAGTACTTC. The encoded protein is CAWSEGQRLSYEQYF. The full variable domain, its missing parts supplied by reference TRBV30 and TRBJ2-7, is SQTIHQWPATLVQPVGSPLSLECTVEGTSNPNLYWYRQAAGRGLQLLFYSVGIGQISSEVPQNLSASRPQDRQFILSSKKLLLSDSGFYLCAWSEGQRLSYEQYFGPGTRLTVT.

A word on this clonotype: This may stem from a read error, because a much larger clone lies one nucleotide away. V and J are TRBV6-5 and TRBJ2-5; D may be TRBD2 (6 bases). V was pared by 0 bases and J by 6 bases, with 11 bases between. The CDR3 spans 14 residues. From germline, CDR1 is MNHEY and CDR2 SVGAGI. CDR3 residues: CASSYSRGRKTQYF. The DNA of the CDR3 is TGTGCCAGCAGTTACTCCCGGGGGAGAAAGACCCAGTACTTC.

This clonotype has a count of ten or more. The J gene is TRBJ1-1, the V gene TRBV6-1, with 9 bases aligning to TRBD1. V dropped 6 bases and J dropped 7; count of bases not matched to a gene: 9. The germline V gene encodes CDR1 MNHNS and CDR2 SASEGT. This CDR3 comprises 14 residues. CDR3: CASRGRTGESEAFF. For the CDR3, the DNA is TGTGCCAGCAGAGGCAGGACAGGGGAGAGTGAAGCTTTCTTT.

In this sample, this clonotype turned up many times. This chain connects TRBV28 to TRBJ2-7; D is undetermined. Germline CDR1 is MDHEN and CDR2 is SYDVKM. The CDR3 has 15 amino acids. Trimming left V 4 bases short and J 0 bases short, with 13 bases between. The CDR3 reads CASSSPPSGSYEQYF. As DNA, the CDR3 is TGTGCCAGCAGTTCCCCCCCATCAGGCTCCTACGAGCAGTACTTC.

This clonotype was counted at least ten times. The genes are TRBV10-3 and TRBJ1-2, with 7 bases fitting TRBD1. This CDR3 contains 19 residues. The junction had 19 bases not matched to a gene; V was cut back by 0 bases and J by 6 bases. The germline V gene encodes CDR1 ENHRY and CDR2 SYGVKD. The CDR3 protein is CAISESTLTFGGTVHGYTF. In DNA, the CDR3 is TGTGCCATCAGTGAGTCGACCCTCACATTCGGGGGGACAGTTCATGGCTACACCTTC.

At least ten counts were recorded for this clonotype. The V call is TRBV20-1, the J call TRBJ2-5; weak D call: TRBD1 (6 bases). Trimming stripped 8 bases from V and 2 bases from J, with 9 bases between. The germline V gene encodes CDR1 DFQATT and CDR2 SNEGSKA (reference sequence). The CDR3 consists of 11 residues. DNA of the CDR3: TGCAGTCCGGACAGACAAGAGACCCAGTACTTC. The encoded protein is CSPDRQETQYF.

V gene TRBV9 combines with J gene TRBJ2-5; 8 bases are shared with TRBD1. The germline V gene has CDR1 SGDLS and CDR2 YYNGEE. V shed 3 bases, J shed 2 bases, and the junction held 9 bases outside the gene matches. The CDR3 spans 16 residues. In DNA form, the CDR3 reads TGTGCCAGCAGCGCTCGGACAGGGAGCCTGCAAGAGACCCAGTACTTC. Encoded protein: CASSARTGSLQETQYF. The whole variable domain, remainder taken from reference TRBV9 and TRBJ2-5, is DSGVTQTPKHLITATGQRVTLRCSPRSGDLSVYWYQQSLDQGLQFLIQYYNGEERAKGNILERFSAQQFPDLHSELNLSSLELGDSALYFCASSARTGSLQETQYFGPGTRLLVL.

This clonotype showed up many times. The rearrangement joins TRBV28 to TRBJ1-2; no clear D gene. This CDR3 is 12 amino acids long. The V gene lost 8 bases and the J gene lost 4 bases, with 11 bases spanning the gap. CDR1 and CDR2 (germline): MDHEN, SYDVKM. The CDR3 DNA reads TGTGCCAGCCTCCGGCACGGCTATGGCTACACCTTC. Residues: CASLRHGYGYTF.

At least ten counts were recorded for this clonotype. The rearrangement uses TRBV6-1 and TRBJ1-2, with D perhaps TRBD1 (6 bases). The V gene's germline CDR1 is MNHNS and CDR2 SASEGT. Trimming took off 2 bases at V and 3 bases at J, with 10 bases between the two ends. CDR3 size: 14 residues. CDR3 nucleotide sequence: TGTGCCAGCAGTGAACCTGGGACACACTATGGCTACACCTTC. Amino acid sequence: CASSEPGTHYGYTF.

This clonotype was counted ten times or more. As DNA, the CDR3 is TGTGCCAGCGGAAACCCCCGGGACAGGGGGCCGAAGAGCTCCTATAATTCACCCCTCCACTTT. Its translation is CASGNPRDRGPKSSYNSPLHF. J is TRBJ1-6 and V is TRBV6-5; 12 bases are a match to TRBD1. Germline lookup yields CDR1 MNHEY and CDR2 SVGAGI. The CDR3 is 21 amino acids. V lost 8 bases, J lost 0 bases, and 17 bases stayed unmatched.

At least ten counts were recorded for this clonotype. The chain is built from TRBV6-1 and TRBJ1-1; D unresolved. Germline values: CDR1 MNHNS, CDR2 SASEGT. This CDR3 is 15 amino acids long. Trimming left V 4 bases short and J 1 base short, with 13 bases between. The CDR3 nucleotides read TGTGCCAGCAGTGCTAGCGGTTCTTGGAACACTGAAGCTTTCTTT. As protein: CASSASGSWNTEAFF.

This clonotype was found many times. The DNA for the CDR3 is TGTGCCAGCAGTTTATCCGAGTTCACTGAAGCTTTCTTT. Translating it yields CASSLSEFTEAFF. J is TRBJ1-1 and V is TRBV12-3 or TRBV12-4; D is ambiguous. V lost 2 bases, J lost 4 bases, and 8 bases lay in between. The CDR3 runs 13 residues.

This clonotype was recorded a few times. Here the CDR3 reads CASSVEARDAGEQYF. The DNA for the CDR3 is TGTGCCAGCAGCGTAGAGGCCCGGGACGCGGGGGAGCAGTACTTC. J is TRBJ2-7 and V is TRBV9; tentatively, D is TRBD2 (6 bases). Trimming cost V 0 bases and J 7 bases, with 17 bases left between them. The CDR3 has 15 residues. Per germline, CDR1 SGDLS and CDR2 YYNGEE.

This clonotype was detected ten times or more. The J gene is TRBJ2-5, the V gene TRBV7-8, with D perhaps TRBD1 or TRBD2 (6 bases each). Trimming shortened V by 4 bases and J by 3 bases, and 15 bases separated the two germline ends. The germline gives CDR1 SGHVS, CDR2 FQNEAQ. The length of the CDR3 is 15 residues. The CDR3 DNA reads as TGTGCCAGCAGCTCCTGGGCGGGACACGAAGAGACCCAGTACTTC. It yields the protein CASSSWAGHEETQYF.

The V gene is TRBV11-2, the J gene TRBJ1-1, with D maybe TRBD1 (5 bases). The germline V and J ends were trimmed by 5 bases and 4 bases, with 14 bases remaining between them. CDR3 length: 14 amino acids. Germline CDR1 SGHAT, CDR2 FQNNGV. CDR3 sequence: CASSLLGGTTEAFF. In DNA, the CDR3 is TGTGCCAGCAGCCTCCTCGGGGGGACCACTGAAGCTTTCTTT.

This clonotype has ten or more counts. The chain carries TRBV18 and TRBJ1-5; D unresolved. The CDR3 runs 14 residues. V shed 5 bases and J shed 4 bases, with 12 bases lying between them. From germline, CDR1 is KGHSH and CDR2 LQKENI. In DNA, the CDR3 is TGTGCCAGCTCATCCCCGAGGGAAAATCAGCCCCAGCATTTT. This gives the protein CASSSPRENQPQHF.

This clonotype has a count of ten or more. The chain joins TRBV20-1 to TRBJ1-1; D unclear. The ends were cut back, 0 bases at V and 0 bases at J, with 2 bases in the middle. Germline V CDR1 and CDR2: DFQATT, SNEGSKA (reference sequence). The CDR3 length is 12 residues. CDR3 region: CSAREMNTEAFF. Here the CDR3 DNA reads TGCAGTGCTAGAGAGATGAACACTGAAGCTTTCTTT.

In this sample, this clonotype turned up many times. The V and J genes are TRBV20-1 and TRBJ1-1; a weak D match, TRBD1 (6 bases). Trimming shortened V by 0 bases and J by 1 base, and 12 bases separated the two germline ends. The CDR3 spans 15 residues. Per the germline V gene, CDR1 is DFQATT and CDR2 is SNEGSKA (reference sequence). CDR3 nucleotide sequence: TGCAGTGCTAGAGATCCCCAGACAGGGAACACTGAAGCTTTCTTT. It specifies CSARDPQTGNTEAFF.

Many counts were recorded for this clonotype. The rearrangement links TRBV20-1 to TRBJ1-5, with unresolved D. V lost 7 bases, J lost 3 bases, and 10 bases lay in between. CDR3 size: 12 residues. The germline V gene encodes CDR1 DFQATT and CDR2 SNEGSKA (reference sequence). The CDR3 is CSGVGDNQPQHF. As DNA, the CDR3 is TGCAGTGGTGTCGGCGACAATCAGCCCCAGCATTTT.

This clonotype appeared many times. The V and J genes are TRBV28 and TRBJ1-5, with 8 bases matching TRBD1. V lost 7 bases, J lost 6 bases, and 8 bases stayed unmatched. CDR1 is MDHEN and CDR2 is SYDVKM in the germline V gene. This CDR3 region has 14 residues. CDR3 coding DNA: TGTGCCAGCACCGACAGGGGTGGGATTCAGCCCCAGCATTTT. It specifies CASTDRGGIQPQHF.

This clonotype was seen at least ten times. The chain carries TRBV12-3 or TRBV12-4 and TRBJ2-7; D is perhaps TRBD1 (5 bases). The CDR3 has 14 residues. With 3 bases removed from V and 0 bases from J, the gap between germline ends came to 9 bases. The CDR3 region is CASSLTQGSYEQYF. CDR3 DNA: TGTGCCAGCAGTTTGACGCAGGGCTCCTACGAGCAGTACTTC.

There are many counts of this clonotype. The CDR3 nucleotides read TGTGCCAGCAGCCCAGGACAGGGAGAGATGGAGACCCAGTACTTC. It codes for CASSPGQGEMETQYF. V is TRBV4-2 and J is TRBJ2-5; the match to TRBD1 covers 8 bases. This CDR3 has 15 amino acids. The junction had 9 bases not matched to a gene; V was cut back by 4 bases and J by 5 bases. Germline assignment: CDR1 LGHNA and CDR2 YNFKEQ.

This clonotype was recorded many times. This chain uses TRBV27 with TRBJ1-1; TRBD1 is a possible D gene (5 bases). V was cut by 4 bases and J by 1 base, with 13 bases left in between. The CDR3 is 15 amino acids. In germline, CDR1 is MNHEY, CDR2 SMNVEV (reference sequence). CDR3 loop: CASSSGSERNTEAFF. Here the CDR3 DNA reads TGTGCCAGCAGTTCAGGGTCCGAAAGGAACACTGAAGCTTTCTTT.

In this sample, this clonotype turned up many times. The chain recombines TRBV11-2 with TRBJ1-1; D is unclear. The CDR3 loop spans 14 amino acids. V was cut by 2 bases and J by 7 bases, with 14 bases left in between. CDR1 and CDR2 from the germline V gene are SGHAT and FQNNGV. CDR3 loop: CASSLIHGSDEAFF. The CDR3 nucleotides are TGTGCCAGCAGCTTAATACACGGGTCGGATGAAGCTTTCTTT.

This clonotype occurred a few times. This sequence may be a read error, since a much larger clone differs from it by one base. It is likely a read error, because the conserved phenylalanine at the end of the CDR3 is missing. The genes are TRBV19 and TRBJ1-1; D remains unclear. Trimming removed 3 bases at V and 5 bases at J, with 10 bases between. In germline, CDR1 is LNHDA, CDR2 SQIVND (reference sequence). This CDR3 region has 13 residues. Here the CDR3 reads CASSILVGTEAFS. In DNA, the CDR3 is TGTGCCAGTAGTATTTTGGTAGGAACTGAAGCTTTCTCT.

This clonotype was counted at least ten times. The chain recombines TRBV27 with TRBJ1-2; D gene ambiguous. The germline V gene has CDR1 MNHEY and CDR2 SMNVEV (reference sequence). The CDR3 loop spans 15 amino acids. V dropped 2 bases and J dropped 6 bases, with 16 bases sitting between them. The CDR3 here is CASSLDSHVPDGYTF. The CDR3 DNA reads TGTGCCAGCAGTTTAGACTCCCACGTACCGGATGGCTACACCTTC.

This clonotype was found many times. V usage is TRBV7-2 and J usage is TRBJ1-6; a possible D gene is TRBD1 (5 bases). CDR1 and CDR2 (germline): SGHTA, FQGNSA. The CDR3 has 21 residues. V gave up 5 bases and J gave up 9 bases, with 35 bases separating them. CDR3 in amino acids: CASSPYDGGWKETLVASPLHF. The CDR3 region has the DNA TGTGCCAGCAGCCCGTACGATGGGGGGTGGAAAGAGACTCTAGTCGCTTCACCCCTCCACTTT.

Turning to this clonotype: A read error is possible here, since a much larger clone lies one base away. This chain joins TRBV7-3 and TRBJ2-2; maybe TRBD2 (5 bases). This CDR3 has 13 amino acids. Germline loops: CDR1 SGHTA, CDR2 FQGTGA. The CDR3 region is CASSLTGPGELCF. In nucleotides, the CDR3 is TGTGCCAGCAGCTTAACCGGGCCCGGGGAGCTGTGTTTT.

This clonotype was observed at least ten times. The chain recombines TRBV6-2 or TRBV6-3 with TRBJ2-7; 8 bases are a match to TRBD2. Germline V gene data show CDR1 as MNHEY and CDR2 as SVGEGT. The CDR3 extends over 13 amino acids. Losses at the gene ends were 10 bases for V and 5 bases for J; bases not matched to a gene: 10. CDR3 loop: CATPGGGKHEQYF. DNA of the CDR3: TGTGCCACCCCGGGGGGGGGGAAACACGAGCAGTACTTC.